This T cell receptor (beta chain) appears in the sequencing data of a study of blood T cell repertoires in COVID-19. The V and J ends lost 5 bases and 1 base respectively, with 20 bases between them. Germline lookup yields CDR1 SGHAT and CDR2 FQNNGV. CDR3 length: 17 residues. Clinical histories supplied by participants themselves formed the basis of cohort assignment. Profiling relied on immunoSEQ multiplex PCR, and the TCRdb table lists in-frame clones only, not all of them. The sample lists 260,000 or so clones, around 85% occurring once. V is TRBV11-2 and J is TRBJ1-1; unclear D gene. The TCR comes from a woman aged 50 to 60 who had recovered from COVID-19. The specimen sequenced was PBMCs or T cells enriched from blood (not recorded which). CDR3 in DNA: TGTGCCAGCAGCCCGAGGCCCCTTTCCAGCTGGAACACTGAAGCTTTCTTT. Translation gives CASSPRPLSSWNTEAFF.